The present T cell receptor beta chain was sequenced within a study of CD8 T cells in ankylosing spondylitis. This clonotype appeared a few times. The antigen is undetermined. General study points: A TCR beta motif of 7 to 9 highly homologous variants seemed to mark ankylosing spondylitis blood.

TCRdb re-called the 5' RACE reads through MiXCR, storing one row per CDR3 protein. The sample lists 100,000 to 150,000 distinct CDR3 sequences, around 13% occurring once. Sequences were obtained from blood, either unsorted or a sorted T cell fraction (not recorded which). This TCR came from a female donor with ankylosing spondylitis or in good health (not recorded which).

CDR3 protein: CASSLLSVVSDTGELFF. As DNA, the CDR3 is TGCGCCAGCAGCTTGTTGTCGGTTGTTAGCGACACCGGGGAGCTGTTTTTT. The V and J genes are TRBV5-1 and TRBJ2-2, with D possibly TRBD2 on 5 matching bases. Trimming took 1 base from V and 3 from J, leaving 16 bases between them. Germline CDR1 reads SGHRS; CDR2 reads YFSETQ. This CDR3 region has 17 residues. The full variable domain, completed using reference TRBV5-1 and TRBJ2-2, is KAGVTQTPRYLIKTRGQQVTLSCSPISGHRSVSWYQQTPGQGLQFLFEYFSETQRNKGNFPGRFSGRQFSNSRSEMNVSTLELGDSALYLCASSLLSVVSDTGELFFGEGSRLTVL.